These T cell receptor beta chains were read from a single sample in a study of T cell repertoires in ileal Crohn's disease. TCRdb keeps only in-frame clones here, not all; method: immunoSEQ multiplex PCR. The repertoire holds about 3,900 clones, with just under 80% as singletons. Sequencing input: ileal tissue. These receptors all come from an adult with Crohn's disease. Each CDR3 is given with its conserved first and last residue. Fields, in order: D gene, clone size, J gene, V gene, CDR3 DNA, CDR3 protein. The D gene is left open where the match is weak. Not all rows give a size; the values are once, few, many and, for expanded clones, a class.

>.|.|TRBJ1-3|TRBV19
TGTGCCAGTAGTCGAGGGGGAACGGGAAACACCATATATTTT
CASSRGGTGNTIYF
>.|once|TRBJ2-5|TRBV7-7
TGTGCTAGCAGCCCAGGACGGGGTGGGCAGACCCAGTACTTC
CASSPGRGGQTQYF
>.|.|TRBJ1-2|TRBV19
TGTGCCAGTCGACCCCCTATACAGGTTGGCTACACCTTC
CASRPPIQVGYTF
>.|large|TRBJ2-7|TRBV7-9
TGTGCCAGCAGTTACAGATACGAGCAGTACTTC
CASSYRYEQYF
>TRBD2|hyperexpanded|TRBJ2-2|TRBV30
TGTGCCTGGAGTGTAAAAACTAGCGGGGTAGTGAACACCGGGGAGCTGTTTTTT
CAWSVKTSGVVNTGELFF
>.|.|TRBJ1-2|TRBV10-3
TGTGCCATCAGGAGGACTACCGGCTACACCTTC
CAIRRTTGYTF
>.|.|TRBJ1-1|TRBV4-1
TGCGCCAGCAGGAGCGGGCCGACGAACACTGAAGCTTTCTTT
CASRSGPTNTEAFF
>TRBD2|.|TRBJ2-3|TRBV7-2
TGTGCCAGCAGCCAGAGCGGGGGGACAGATACGCAGTATTTT
CASSQSGGTDTQYF
>.|.|TRBJ1-3|TRBV4-1
TGCGCCAGCAGCCCTTCGGGGGGCTACTCTGGAAACACCATATATTTT
CASSPSGGYSGNTIYF
>TRBD2|.|TRBJ2-2|TRBV5-4
TGTGCCAGCAGCTCTGGACTAGCGGCGAACACCGGGGAGCTGTTTTTT
CASSSGLAANTGELFF
>TRBD1|.|TRBJ2-2|TRBV5-6
TGTGCCAGCAGCTTGGGGGGGACAGTGTTGAACACCGGGGAGCTGTTTTTT
CASSLGGTVLNTGELFF
>.|.|TRBJ2-7|TRBV5-4
TGTGCCAGCAGCTTTCCGGGATCCTCCGAGCAGTACTTC
CASSFPGSSEQYF
>TRBD1|.|TRBJ1-1|TRBV4-3
TGCGCCAGCAGCCTTACTGCAGGGGGCACTGAAGCTTTCTTT
CASSLTAGGTEAFF
>.|.|TRBJ1-5|TRBV19
TGTGCCAGTAGATGGGTACAGGGCAATCAGCCCCAGCATTTT
CASRWVQGNQPQHF
>.|.|TRBJ2-3|TRBV11-2
TGTGCCAGCAGCTCCGCGTGGGGGGTAACAGATACGCAGTATTTT
CASSSAWGVTDTQYF
>.|.|TRBJ2-5|TRBV7-2
TGTGCCGGCAGCTTAGGTGCTAGCTCCGCGGAGACCCAGTACTTC
CAGSLGASSAETQYF
>TRBD2|.|TRBJ2-7|TRBV5-5
TGTGCCAGCAGCATAACCGGGAGGTACTACGAGCAGTACTTC
CASSITGRYYEQYF
>.|.|TRBJ2-3|TRBV11-2
TGTGCCAGCAGCTCCTATCAGGGGGATACGCAGTATTTT
CASSSYQGDTQYF
>TRBD2|.|TRBJ2-3|TRBV6-4
TGTGCCAGCAGTGGTGGAGCGGGGGGCACAGATACGCAGTATTTT
CASSGGAGGTDTQYF
>TRBD2|.|TRBJ2-3|TRBV7-6
TGTGCCAGCAGCGCCAAGCGGGGGGACACAGATACGCAGTATTTT
CASSAKRGDTDTQYF
>TRBD1|.|TRBJ1-2|TRBV18
TGTGCCAGCTCACCGCTGGACAGGGACTATGGCTACACCTTC
CASSPLDRDYGYTF
>.|.|TRBJ2-2|TRBV7-9
TGTGCCAGCAGCTTAGCAGGGGCCGGGGAGCTGTTTTTT
CASSLAGAGELFF
>TRBD2|once|TRBJ2-1|TRBV7-8
TGTGCCAGCACCCTAAGGGAGGAGACTAGCGGGGCTGGTGAGCAGTTCTTC
CASTLREETSGAGEQFF
>.|few|TRBJ2-6|TRBV30
TGTGCCTGGAGTGTCCAATCTGGGGCCAACGTCCTGACTTTC
CAWSVQSGANVLTF
>TRBD1|few|TRBJ1-2|TRBV28
TGTGCCAGCGGCTCCCGACAGGGGTTCGCGGATGGCTACACCTTC
CASGSRQGFADGYTF
>.|.|TRBJ2-7|TRBV6-5
TGTCCCGGGGGTGTTGAGCAGTACTTC
CPGGVEQYF
>TRBD1|.|TRBJ1-6|TRBV7-9
TGTGCCAGCAGCGCCGGGACAGGGGTTTATTCACCCCTCCACTTT
CASSAGTGVYSPLHF
>.|.|TRBJ2-5|TRBV2
TGTGCCAGCAGGGGACTGGGCCCTATGAAAGAGACCCAGTACTTC
CASRGLGPMKETQYF
>.|few|TRBJ1-5|TRBV4-1
TGCGCCAGCAGCCAAGGTCTGAATCAGCCCCAGCATTTT
CASSQGLNQPQHF
>.|.|TRBJ1-3|TRBV7-8
TGTGCCAGCAGCCTCTCCGGGGCTGGAAACACCATATATTTT
CASSLSGAGNTIYF
>.|.|TRBJ2-5|TRBV19
TGTGCCAGTAGTATAGGCGGCAGGGGATTCCAAGAGACCCAGTACTTC
CASSIGGRGFQETQYF
>.|.|TRBJ2-1|TRBV13
TGTGCCAGCAGCCTCAGACTAGAGCGGTCCAATGAGCAGTTCTTC
CASSLRLERSNEQFF
>.|.|TRBJ2-1|TRBV29-1
TGCAGCGCCGCGGTCTACAATGAGCAGTTCTTC
CSAAVYNEQFF
>TRBD2|once|TRBJ2-1|TRBV29-1
TGCAGCGTGGGGGGGGGAAATGAGCAGTTCTTC
CSVGGGNEQFF
>.|.|TRBJ2-2|TRBV4-3
TGCGCCAGCAGCCCGACAGTCACCGGGGAGCTGTTTTTT
CASSPTVTGELFF
>TRBD1|.|TRBJ1-1|TRBV5-6
TGTGCCAGCAGCTTGATGACAGGGCAAGTCACTGAAGCTTTCTTT
CASSLMTGQVTEAFF
>.|.|TRBJ1-2|TRBV7-9
TGTGCCAGCAGACTTATACAGGGTCCCCAGCCCTATGGCTACACCTTC
CASRLIQGPQPYGYTF
>TRBD1|.|TRBJ1-1|TRBV6-1
TGTGCCAGCGCGGACAGGGAGAACACTGAAGCTTTCTTT
CASADRENTEAFF
>TRBD2|.|TRBJ2-2|TRBV5-4
TGTGCCAGCAGCCGGACTAGCGGGGGGGCAAGGAGCACCGGGGAGCTGTTTTTT
CASSRTSGGARSTGELFF
>.|.|TRBJ1-5|TRBV6-1
TGTGCCAGCAGTGAAAGACAGATAAGCAATCAGCCCCAGCATTTT
CASSERQISNQPQHF
>TRBD1|few|TRBJ1-2|TRBV7-2
TGTGCCAGCAGCGTAGCCGGACAGGGAGGCCCCTATGGCTACACCTTC
CASSVAGQGGPYGYTF
>.|.|TRBJ1-3|TRBV27
TGTGCCAGCAGTTTCGGGGGGACTGGAAACACCATATATTTT
CASSFGGTGNTIYF
>TRBD1|.|TRBJ1-3|TRBV30
TGTGCCTGGAGTGCCGGTCGGGGGACAGGGGGAGACACCATATATTTT
CAWSAGRGTGGDTIYF
>.|few|TRBJ1-2|TRBV5-1
TGCGCCAGCAGCTTGGAGCCTAGAAACTATGGCTACACCTTC
CASSLEPRNYGYTF
>.|once|TRBJ2-2|TRBV6-4
TGTGCCAGCAGTGCAGGGAACACCGGGGAGCTGTTTTTT
CASSAGNTGELFF
>TRBD2|.|TRBJ2-2|TRBV7-9
TGTGCCAGCACCCAAGGACTAGCGGGGGGGGGCACCGGGGAGCTGTTTTTT
CASTQGLAGGGTGELFF
>.|.|TRBJ1-1|TRBV30
TGTGCCTGGCCTTTTAACACTGAAGCTTTCTTT
CAWPFNTEAFF